This TCR beta chain is drawn from a study of regulatory T cells in long-lasting Graves disease. Broader study findings: Thyroid tissue was not studied; only peripheral blood was. Persistent disease showed a preference for TRBV28, TRBJ1-2 and TRBJ2-5.

TCR beta libraries were built with iRepertoire HTBI primers and Arm-PCR of CDR3 regions. TCRdb called the multiplex PCR reads again in MiXCR, with one record for every CDR3 protein. The repertoire holds around 400,000 distinct CDR3 sequences, with around 24% as singletons. This clonotype was detected many times. What it recognizes is unknown. Germline values: CDR1 DFQATT, CDR2 SNEGSKA (reference sequence). The CDR3 totals 14 residues. The ends lost 6 bases at V and 4 bases at J; junction bases unmatched: 6. Time point: persistent/refractory GD, antithyroid drugs over 5 years with positive TRAb. Preparation of the TCR library used RNA extracted from PBMCs. American Thyroid Association guidelines were used to diagnose Graves' disease.

V and J are TRBV20-1 and TRBJ2-7; 13 bases align to TRBD2. The source of this sequence is a female donor with Graves disease. Specimen: peripheral blood mononuclear cells (PBMCs), collected when the disease was refractory, from a patient treated with antithyroid drugs. DNA for the CDR3: TGCAGTGCAACTGGACTAGCGGGAGAGTACGAGCAGTACTTC. The encoded protein is CSATGLAGEYEQYF.